Each of the 12 T cell receptor beta chains below was sequenced from the same sample in a study of T-cell reconstitution after alpha-beta-depleted transplantation in children (dated by TCRdb to about 2016). The treatment or condition label, as the study defines it: allogeneic hematopoietic cell transplantation with graft depleted of TCRalphabeta T cells and CD19 B cells. The method was PCR. The instrument given in TCRdb is Illumina HiSeq 2500. TCR libraries were prepared with molecular barcoding, using unique molecular identifiers to normalize TCRbeta repertoire quantification. TCRdb trimmed the raw reads at Q25, called clones with MiXCR and kept productive beta chains. Every distinct CDR3 protein forms one entry, paired with its most common genes and DNA. This sample is represented by just over 950,000 distinct CDR3 sequences; under 30% of them were singletons. About 28% of the sample lies in the top ten.

The starting material was PBMCs, mostly from graft donor cells, obtained 360 days after TCRalphabeta/CD19-depleted stem cell transplant. These receptor sequences come from a boy under three years old who had a stem cell transplant for SCID, so the T cells may come from the graft donor.

The chain links TRBV5-1 to TRBJ1-4, with 8 bases matching TRBD1. This CDR3 region has 15 residues. Germline lookup yields CDR1 SGHRS and CDR2 YFSETQ. V dropped 4 bases and J dropped 5; count of bases not matched to a gene: 7. CDR3 residues: CASSRGTGYNEKLFF. As DNA, the CDR3 is TGCGCCAGCAGCAGAGGGACAGGTTACAATGAAAAACTGTTTTTT.

The V call is TRBV5-1, the J call TRBJ2-7, with D perhaps matching TRBD1 (7 bases). Trimming removed 2 bases at V and 5 bases at J, with 17 bases between. Germline lookup yields CDR1 SGHRS and CDR2 YFSETQ. The CDR3 consists of 15 residues. Here the CDR3 reads CASSFTGEADDEQYF. DNA of the CDR3: TGCGCCAGCAGCTTTACAGGGGAGGCAGACGACGAGCAGTACTTC.

This clonotype was recorded at least ten times. The rearrangement links TRBV20-1 to TRBJ2-3, with D unclear. Germline V gene lookup returns CDR1 DFQATT and CDR2 SNEGSKA (reference sequence). The CDR3 has 12 residues. Trimming removed 3 bases at V and 3 bases at J, with 7 bases between. The CDR3 DNA reads as TGCAGTGCTAGGGTAACTACAGATACGCAGTATTTT. Translation gives CSARVTTDTQYF.

This clonotype was detected a few times. The rearrangement uses TRBV12-3 or TRBV12-4 and TRBJ1-1, with a weak D call TRBD1 (6 bases). The CDR3 runs to 14 residues. Between the trimmed V and J ends, which lost 5 bases and 5 bases, there was a span of 15 bases. CDR3 amino acids: CASSAQGLGTEAFF. DNA for the CDR3: TGTGCCAGCAGTGCTCAGGGGCTAGGGACTGAAGCTTTCTTT.

The chain joins TRBV27 to TRBJ2-7; D might be TRBD2 (6 bases). This CDR3 is 14 amino acids long. V was cut by 5 bases and J by 2 bases, with 13 bases left in between. Germline assignment: CDR1 MNHEY and CDR2 SMNVEV (reference sequence). The DNA for the CDR3 is TGTGCCAGCAGTCCAGGGAGGCTGGCCTACGAGCAGTACTTC. Encoded protein: CASSPGRLAYEQYF.

This clonotype was seen a few times. The genes are TRBV3-1 and TRBJ2-7; TRBD2 matches at 7 bases. Per germline, CDR1 LGHDT and CDR2 YNNKEL (reference sequence). The CDR3 consists of 17 residues. V gave up 4 bases and J gave up 0 bases; unmatched junction bases: 12. CDR3 amino acids: CASSPLEKRGISYEQYF. The CDR3, as DNA: TGTGCCAGCAGCCCGCTGGAAAAGCGGGGCATCTCCTACGAGCAGTACTTC.

The genes are TRBV7-9 and TRBJ2-7; 9 bases agree with TRBD1. CDR1 is SEHNR and CDR2 is FQNEAQ in the germline V gene (reference sequence). This CDR3 contains 13 residues. V lost 1 base and J lost 7; bases outside the gene matches: 2. CDR3 sequence reads: CASSLGGQGEQYF. CDR3 sequence (DNA): TGTGCCAGCAGCTTAGGTGGACAGGGGGAGCAGTACTTC. The full variable domain, rest sourced from reference TRBV7-9 and TRBJ2-7, is DTGVSQNPRHKITKRGQNVTFRCDPISEHNRLYWYRQTLGQGPEFLTYFQNEAQLEKSRLLSDRFSAERPKGSFSTLEIQRTEQGDSAMYLCASSLGGQGEQYFGPGTRLTVT.

In this sample, this clonotype turned up a few times. For the CDR3, the DNA is TGTGCCAGCAGTTTTGCAGGGGGCGGACCTAACTATGGCTACACCTTC. Translating it yields CASSFAGGGPNYGYTF. The chain joins TRBV28 to TRBJ1-2; TRBD1 matches 8 bases. CDR3 length: 16 residues. From germline, CDR1 is MDHEN and CDR2 SYDVKM. V shed 3 bases and J 0 bases; nucleotides not matched to a gene: 6.

The chain links TRBV4-2 to TRBJ2-3; 8 positions match TRBD2. Per the germline V gene, CDR1 is LGHNA and CDR2 is YNFKEQ. The CDR3 is made up of 17 amino acids. Trimming removed 1 base from V and 5 bases from J; junction bases left unmatched: 11. DNA of the CDR3: TGTGCCAGCAGCCAAGTAGGAGCGGGGGCCTTCGGAGATACGCAGTATTTT. Translated, it gives CASSQVGAGAFGDTQYF.

This clonotype turned up a few times. The J gene is TRBJ2-2, the V gene TRBV7-3; no definite D call. Trimming stripped 2 bases from V and 6 bases from J, with 10 bases between. The CDR3 loop spans 14 amino acids. CDR1 and CDR2 (germline): SGHTA, FQGTGA. This CDR3 is CASSLLGAAGELFF. For the CDR3, the DNA is TGTGCCAGCAGCTTACTGGGTGCGGCCGGGGAGCTGTTTTTT. Full variable domain (rest looked up from reference TRBV7-3 and TRBJ2-2): GAGVSQTPSNKVTEKGKYVELRCDPISGHTALYWYRQSLGQGPEFLIYFQGTGAADDSGLPNDRFFAVRPEGSVSTLKIQRTERGDSAVYLCASSLLGAAGELFFGEGSRLTVL.

This clonotype occurred a few times. The rearrangement joins TRBV9 to TRBJ1-2; D not certain. The CDR3 covers 14 residues. The V end was cut by 4 bases, the J end by 4 bases, with 14 bases between. Looked up from germline, CDR1 is SGDLS and CDR2 is YYNGEE. The CDR3 is CASSLTLGSYGYTF. CDR3 bases: TGTGCCAGCAGCCTAACGCTTGGAAGCTATGGCTACACCTTC.

This clonotype occurred once. The rearrangement uses TRBV15 and TRBJ1-1; the D gene is possibly TRBD1 (5 bases). Germline lookup yields CDR1 LNHNV and CDR2 YYDKDF (reference sequence). Between the trimmed V and J ends, which lost 0 bases and 11 bases, there was a span of 13 bases. This CDR3 region has 13 residues. CDR3 sequence: CATSRDPRDPAFF. The CDR3 nucleotides are TGTGCCACCAGCAGAGATCCGCGGGACCCGGCTTTCTTT. Based on the CDR3 plus reference TRBV15 and TRBJ1-1, the full variable domain is DAMVIQNPRYQVTQFGKPVTLSCSQTLNHNVMYWYQQKSSQAPKLLFHYYDKDFNNEADTPDNFQSRRPNTSFCFLDIRSPGLGDTAMYLCATSRDPRDPAFFGQGTRLTVV.